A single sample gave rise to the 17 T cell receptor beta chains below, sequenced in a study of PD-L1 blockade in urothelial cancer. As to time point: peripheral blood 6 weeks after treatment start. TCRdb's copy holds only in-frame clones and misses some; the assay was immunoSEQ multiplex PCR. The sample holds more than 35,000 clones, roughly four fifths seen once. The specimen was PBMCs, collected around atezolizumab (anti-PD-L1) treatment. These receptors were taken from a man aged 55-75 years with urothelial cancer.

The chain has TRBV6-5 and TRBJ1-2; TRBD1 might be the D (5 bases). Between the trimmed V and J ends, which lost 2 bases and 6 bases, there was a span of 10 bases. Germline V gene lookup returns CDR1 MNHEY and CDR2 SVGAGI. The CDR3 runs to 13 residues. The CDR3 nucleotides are TGTGCCAGCAGTTACGGCAGGGTACATGGCTACACCTTC. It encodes CASSYGRVHGYTF.

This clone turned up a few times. The CDR3 sequence: CASKGGNYGYTF. The CDR3 DNA follows: TGTGCCAGCAAGGGGGGGAACTATGGCTACACCTTC. The chain uses TRBV2 and TRBJ1-2; weak D call: TRBD1 (6 bases). Germline values: CDR1 SNHLY, CDR2 FYNNEI. V gave up 7 bases and J gave up 2 bases, with 8 bases separating them. The CDR3 consists of 12 residues.

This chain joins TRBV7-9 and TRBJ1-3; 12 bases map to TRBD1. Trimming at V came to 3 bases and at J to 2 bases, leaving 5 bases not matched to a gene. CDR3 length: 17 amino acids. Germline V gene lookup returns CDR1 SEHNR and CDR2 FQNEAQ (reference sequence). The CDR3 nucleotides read TGTGCCAGCAGCTTGACAAGGGACAGGGGGCCTGGAAACACCATATATTTT. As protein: CASSLTRDRGPGNTIYF.

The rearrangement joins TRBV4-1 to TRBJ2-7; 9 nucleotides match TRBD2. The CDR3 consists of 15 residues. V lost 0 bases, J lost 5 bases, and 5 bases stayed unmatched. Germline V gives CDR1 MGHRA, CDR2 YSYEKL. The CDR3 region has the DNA TGCGCCAGCAGCCAAGATCGAGCGGGAGGTAACGAGCAGTACTTC. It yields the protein CASSQDRAGGNEQYF.

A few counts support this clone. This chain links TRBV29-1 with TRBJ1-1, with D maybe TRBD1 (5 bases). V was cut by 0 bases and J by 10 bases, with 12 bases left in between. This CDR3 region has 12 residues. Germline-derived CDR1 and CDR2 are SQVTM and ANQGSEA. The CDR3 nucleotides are TGCAGCGTTGAAGATTGGGGCAGCTTAGCTTTCTTT. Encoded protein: CSVEDWGSLAFF.

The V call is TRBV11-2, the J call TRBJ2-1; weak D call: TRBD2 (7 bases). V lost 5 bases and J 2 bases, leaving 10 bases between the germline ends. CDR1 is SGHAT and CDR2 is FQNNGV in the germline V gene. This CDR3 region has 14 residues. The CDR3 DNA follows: TGTGCCAGCAGCCCGGGGGGCCCCTACAATGAGCAGTTCTTC. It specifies CASSPGGPYNEQFF.

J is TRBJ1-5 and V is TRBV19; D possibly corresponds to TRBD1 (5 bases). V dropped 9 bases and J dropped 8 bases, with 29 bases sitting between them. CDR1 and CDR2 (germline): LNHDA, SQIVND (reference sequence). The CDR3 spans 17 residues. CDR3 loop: CASSGPLGDPRGKPQHF. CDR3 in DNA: TGTGCCAGCTCCGGCCCGTTAGGGGACCCTCGGGGGAAGCCCCAGCATTTT.

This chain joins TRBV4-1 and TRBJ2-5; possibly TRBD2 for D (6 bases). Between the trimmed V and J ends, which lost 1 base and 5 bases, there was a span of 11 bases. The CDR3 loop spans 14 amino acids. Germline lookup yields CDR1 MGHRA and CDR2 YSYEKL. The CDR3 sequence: CASSQGLGPETQYF. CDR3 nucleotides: TGCGCCAGCAGCCAAGGACTAGGGCCCGAGACCCAGTACTTC.

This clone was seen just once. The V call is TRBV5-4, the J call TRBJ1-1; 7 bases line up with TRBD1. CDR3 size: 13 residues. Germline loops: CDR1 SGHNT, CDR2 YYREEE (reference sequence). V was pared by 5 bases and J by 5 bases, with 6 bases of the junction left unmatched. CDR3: CASSPDRKTEAFF. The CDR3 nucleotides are TGTGCCAGCAGTCCGGACAGGAAGACTGAAGCTTTCTTT.

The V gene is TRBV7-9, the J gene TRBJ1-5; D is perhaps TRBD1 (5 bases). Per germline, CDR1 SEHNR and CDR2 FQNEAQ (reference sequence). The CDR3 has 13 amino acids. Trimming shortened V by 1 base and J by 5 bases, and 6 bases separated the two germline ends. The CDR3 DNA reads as TGTGCCAGCAGCTTAGGGGGGGATCAGCCCCAGCATTTT. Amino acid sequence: CASSLGGDQPQHF.

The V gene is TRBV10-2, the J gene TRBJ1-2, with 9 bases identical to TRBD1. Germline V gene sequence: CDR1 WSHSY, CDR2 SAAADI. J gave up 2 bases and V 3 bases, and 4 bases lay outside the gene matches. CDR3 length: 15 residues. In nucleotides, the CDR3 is TGCGCCAGCAGTGATCGGGGACAGGGAAACTATGGCTACACCTTC. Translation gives CASSDRGQGNYGYTF.

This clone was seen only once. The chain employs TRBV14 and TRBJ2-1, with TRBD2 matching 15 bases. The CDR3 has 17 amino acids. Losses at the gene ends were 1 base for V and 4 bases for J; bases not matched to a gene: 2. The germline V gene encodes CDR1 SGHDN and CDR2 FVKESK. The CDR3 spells CASSQAGLAGGYNEQFF. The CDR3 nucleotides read TGTGCCAGCAGCCAAGCCGGACTAGCGGGAGGGTACAATGAGCAGTTCTTC.

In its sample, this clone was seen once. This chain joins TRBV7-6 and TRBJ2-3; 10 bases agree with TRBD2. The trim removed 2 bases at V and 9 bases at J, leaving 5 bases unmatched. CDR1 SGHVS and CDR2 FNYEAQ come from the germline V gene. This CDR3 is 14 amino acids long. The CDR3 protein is CASSLIAAGGTQYF. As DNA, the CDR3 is TGTGCCAGCAGCTTAATCGCAGCGGGGGGGACGCAGTATTTT.

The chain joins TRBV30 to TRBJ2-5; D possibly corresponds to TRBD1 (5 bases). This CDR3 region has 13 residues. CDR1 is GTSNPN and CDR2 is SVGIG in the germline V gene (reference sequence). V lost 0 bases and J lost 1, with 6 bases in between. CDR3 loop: CAWSVGVQETQYF. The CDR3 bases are TGTGCCTGGAGTGTAGGGGTCCAAGAGACCCAGTACTTC.

CDR3 bases: TGCGCCAGCAGCTTGGCCGTAGGGGGTGACGCTTTCTTT. This translates into CASSLAVGGDAFF. The chain joins TRBV5-1 to TRBJ1-1; a possible D gene is TRBD1 (6 bases). The CDR3 spans 13 residues. V was pared by 0 bases and J by 11 bases, with 14 bases between. Germline V lookup: CDR1 SGHRS, CDR2 YFSETQ.

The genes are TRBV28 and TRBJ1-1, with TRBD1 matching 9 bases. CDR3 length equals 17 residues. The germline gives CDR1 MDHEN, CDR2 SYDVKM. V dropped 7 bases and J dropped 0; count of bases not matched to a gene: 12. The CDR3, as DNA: TGTGCCAGCACCCACGACGGGACAGGGTATGTGAACACTGAAGCTTTCTTT. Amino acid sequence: CASTHDGTGYVNTEAFF.

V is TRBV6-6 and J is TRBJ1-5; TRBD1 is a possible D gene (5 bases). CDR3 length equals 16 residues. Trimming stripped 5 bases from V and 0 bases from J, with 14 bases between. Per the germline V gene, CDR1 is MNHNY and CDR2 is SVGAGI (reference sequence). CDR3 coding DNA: TGTGCCAGCAGTACCAGACAGAGTAATAGCAATCAGCCCCAGCATTTT. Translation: CASSTRQSNSNQPQHF.